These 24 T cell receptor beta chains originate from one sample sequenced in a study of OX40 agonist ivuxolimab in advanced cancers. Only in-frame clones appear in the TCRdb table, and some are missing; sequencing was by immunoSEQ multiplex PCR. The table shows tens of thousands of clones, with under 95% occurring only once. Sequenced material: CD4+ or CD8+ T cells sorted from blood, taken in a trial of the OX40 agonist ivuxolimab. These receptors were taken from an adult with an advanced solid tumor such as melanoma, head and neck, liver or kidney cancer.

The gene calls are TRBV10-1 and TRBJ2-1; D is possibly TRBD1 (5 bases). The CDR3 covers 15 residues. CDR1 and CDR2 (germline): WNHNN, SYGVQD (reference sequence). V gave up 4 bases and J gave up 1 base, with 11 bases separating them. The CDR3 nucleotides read TGCGCCAGCAGTGGGACAAGTCCTTCCTACAATGAGCAGTTCTTC. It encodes CASSGTSPSYNEQFF.

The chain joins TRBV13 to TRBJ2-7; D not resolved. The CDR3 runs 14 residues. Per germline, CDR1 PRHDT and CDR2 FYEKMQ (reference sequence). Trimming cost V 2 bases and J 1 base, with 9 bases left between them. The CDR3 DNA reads TGTGCCAGCAGCTTAATGGTGCATTCCTACGAGCAGTACTTC. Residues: CASSLMVHSYEQYF.

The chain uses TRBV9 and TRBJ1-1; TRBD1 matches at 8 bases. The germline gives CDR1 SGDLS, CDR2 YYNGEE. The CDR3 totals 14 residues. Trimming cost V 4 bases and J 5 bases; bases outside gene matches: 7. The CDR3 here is CASSTTGGITEAFF. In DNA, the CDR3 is TGTGCCAGCAGCACAACAGGGGGAATTACTGAAGCTTTCTTT.

The CDR3 region has the DNA TGCGCCAGCAGGAAGGGGGCGAATGGGGCCAACGTCCTGACTTTC. Translated, it gives CASRKGANGANVLTF. This chain connects TRBV5-1 to TRBJ2-6, with 7 bases lining up with TRBD1. This CDR3 is 15 amino acids long. J gave up 3 bases and V 5 bases, and 5 bases lay outside the gene matches. Germline V CDR1 and CDR2: SGHRS, YFSETQ.

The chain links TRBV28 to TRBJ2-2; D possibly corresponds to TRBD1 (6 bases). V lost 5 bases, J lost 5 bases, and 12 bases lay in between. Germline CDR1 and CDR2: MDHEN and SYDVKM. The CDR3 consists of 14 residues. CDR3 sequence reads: CASSLSGVTGELFF. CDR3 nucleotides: TGTGCCAGCAGTCTGTCAGGGGTGACCGGGGAGCTGTTTTTT.

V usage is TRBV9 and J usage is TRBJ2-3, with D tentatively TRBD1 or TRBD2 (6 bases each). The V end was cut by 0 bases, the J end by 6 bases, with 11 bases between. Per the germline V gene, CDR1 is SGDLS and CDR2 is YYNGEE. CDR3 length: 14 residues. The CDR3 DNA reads TGTGCCAGCAGCGTAGAGGGGGACTTGGATACGCAGTATTTT. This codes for CASSVEGDLDTQYF.

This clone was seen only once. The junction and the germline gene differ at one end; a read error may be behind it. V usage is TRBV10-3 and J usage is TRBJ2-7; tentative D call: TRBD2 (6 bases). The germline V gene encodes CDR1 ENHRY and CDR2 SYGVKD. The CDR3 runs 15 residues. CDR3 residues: CAISESAAGSCEQYF. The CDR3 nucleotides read TGTGCCATCAGTGAGTCGGCAGCGGGCTCCTGCGAGCAGTACTTC.

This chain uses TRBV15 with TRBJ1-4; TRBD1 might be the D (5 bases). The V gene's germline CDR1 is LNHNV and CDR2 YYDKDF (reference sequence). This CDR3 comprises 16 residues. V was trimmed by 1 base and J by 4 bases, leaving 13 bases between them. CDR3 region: CATSRGVEGLNEKLFF. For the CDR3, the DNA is TGTGCCACCAGCAGAGGAGTGGAGGGGCTTAATGAAAAACTGTTTTTT.

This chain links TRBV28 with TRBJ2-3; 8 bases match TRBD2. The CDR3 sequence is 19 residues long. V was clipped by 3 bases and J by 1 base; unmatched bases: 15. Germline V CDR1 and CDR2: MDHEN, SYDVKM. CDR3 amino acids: CASSFHPNSTGGGTDTQYF. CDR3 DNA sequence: TGTGCCAGCAGTTTCCACCCGAATAGTACGGGGGGGGGCACAGATACGCAGTATTTT.

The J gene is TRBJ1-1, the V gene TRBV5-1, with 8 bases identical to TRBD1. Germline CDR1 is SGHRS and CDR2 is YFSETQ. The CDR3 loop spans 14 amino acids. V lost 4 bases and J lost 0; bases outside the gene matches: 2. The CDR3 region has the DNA TGCGCCAGCAGCAAGGGACAGGTGAACACTGAAGCTTTCTTT. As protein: CASSKGQVNTEAFF.

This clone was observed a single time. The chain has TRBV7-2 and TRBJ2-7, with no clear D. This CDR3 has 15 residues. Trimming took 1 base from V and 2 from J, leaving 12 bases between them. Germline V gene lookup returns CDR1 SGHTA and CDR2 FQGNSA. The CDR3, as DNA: TGTGCCAGCAGCTTAGGATTGGCGGAGCCCTACGAGCAGTACTTC. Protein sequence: CASSLGLAEPYEQYF.

The DNA of the CDR3 is TGTGCCAGTAGTTTGAGCGGGTACAATGAGCAGTTCTTC. It specifies CASSLSGYNEQFF. V gene TRBV19 combines with J gene TRBJ2-1; D perhaps matches TRBD2 (6 bases). V was pared by 5 bases and J by 4 bases, with 9 bases between. This CDR3 is 13 amino acids long. Per germline, CDR1 LNHDA and CDR2 SQIVND (reference sequence).

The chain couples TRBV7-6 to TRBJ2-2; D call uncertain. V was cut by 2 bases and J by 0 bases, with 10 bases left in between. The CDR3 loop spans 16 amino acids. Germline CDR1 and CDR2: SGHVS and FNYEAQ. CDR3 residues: CASSLRAVANTGELFF. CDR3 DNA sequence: TGTGCCAGCAGCTTAAGGGCGGTCGCGAACACCGGGGAGCTGTTTTTT.

CDR3 in amino acids: CASSESTGTSGGLISYEQYV. As DNA, the CDR3 is TGTGCCAGCAGTGAGTCGACCGGGACTAGCGGGGGGCTGATCTCCTACGAGCAGTACGTC. The chain links TRBV2 to TRBJ2-7, with 15 bases identical to TRBD2. The ends lost 3 bases at V and 0 bases at J; junction bases unmatched: 12. Germline CDR1 SNHLY, CDR2 FYNNEI. This CDR3 has 20 residues.

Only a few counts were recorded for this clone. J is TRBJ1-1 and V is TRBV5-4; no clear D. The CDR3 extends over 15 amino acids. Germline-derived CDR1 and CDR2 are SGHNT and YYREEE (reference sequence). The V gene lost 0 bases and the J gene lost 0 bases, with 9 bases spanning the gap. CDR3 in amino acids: CASSLAGLLNTEAFF. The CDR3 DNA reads TGTGCCAGCAGCTTGGCCGGGTTATTGAACACTGAAGCTTTCTTT.

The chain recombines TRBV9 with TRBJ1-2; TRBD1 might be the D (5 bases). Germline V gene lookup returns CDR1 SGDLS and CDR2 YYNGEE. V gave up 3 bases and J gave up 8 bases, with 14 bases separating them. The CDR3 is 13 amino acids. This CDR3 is CASSAIGARGYTF. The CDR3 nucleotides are TGTGCCAGCAGCGCGATAGGGGCACGGGGCTACACCTTC.

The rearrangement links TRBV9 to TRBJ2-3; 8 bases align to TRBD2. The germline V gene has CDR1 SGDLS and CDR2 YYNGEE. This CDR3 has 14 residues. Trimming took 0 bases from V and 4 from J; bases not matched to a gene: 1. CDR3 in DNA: TGTGCCAGCAGCGTAGCGGGGGGGCCAGATACGCAGTATTTT. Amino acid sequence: CASSVAGGPDTQYF.

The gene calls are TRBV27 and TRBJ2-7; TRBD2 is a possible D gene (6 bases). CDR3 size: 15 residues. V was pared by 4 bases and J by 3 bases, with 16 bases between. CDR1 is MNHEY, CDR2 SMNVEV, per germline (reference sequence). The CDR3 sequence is CASSYFSGSLYEQYF. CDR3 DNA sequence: TGTGCCAGCAGTTATTTTAGCGGATCGCTCTACGAGCAGTACTTC.

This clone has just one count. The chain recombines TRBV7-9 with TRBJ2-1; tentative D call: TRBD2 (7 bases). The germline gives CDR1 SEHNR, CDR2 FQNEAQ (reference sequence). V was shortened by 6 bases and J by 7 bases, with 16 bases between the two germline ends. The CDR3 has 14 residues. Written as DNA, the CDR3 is TGTGCCAGCAGTGAGGGGGGGCTGGTAAATGAGCAGTTCTTC. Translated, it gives CASSEGGLVNEQFF.

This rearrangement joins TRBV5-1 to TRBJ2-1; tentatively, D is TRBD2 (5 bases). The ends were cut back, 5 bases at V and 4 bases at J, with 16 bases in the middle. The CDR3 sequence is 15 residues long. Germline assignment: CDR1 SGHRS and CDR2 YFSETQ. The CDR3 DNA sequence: TGCGCCAGCAGACTGAGCGGACCCATATACAATGAGCAGTTCTTC. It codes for CASRLSGPIYNEQFF. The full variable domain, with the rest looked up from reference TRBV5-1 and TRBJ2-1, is KAGVTQTPRYLIKTRGQQVTLSCSPISGHRSVSWYQQTPGQGLQFLFEYFSETQRNKGNFPGRFSGRQFSNSRSEMNVSTLELGDSALYLCASRLSGPIYNEQFFGPGTRLTVL.

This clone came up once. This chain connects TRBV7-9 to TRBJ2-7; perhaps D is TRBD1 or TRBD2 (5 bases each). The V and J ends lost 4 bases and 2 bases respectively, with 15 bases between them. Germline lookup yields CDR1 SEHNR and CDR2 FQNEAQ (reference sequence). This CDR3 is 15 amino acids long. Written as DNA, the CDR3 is TGTGCCAGCAGCTCCTCGTCCGGGGCGACCTACGAGCAGTACGTC. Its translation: CASSSSSGATYEQYV.

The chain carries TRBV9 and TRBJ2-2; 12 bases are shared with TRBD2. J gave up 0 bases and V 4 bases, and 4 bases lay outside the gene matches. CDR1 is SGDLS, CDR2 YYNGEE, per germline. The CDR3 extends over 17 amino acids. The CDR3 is CASSTWTSGANTGELFF. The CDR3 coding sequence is TGTGCCAGCAGCACTTGGACTAGCGGGGCGAACACCGGGGAGCTGTTTTTT.

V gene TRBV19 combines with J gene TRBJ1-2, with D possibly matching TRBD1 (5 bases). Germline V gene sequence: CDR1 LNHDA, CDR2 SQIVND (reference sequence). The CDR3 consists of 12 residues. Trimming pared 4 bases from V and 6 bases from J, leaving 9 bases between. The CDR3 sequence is CASSTGTDGYTF. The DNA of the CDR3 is TGTGCCAGTAGTACTGGGACGGATGGCTACACCTTC.

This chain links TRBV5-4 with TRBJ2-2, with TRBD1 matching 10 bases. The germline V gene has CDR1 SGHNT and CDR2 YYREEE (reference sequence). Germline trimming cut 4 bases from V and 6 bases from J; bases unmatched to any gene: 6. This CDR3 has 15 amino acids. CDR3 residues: CASSRPGQGPGELFF. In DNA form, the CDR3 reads TGTGCCAGCAGCCGGCCGGGACAGGGGCCCGGGGAGCTGTTTTTT. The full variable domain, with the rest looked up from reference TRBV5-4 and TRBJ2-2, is ETGVTQSPTHLIKTRGQQVTLRCSSQSGHNTVSWYQQALGQGPQFIFQYYREEENGRGNFPPRFSGLQFPNYSSELNVNALELDDSALYLCASSRPGQGPGELFFGEGSRLTVL.